The rows below give T cell receptor beta chains drawn from one sample of a study of neurological immune-mediated disorders. One entry per CDR3 protein, called by TCRdb with MiXCR from the 5' RACE reads. Counted here are 60,000 or so distinct CDR3 sequences, about an eighth occurring once; the ten biggest clones make up 1.8%. The source material was PBMCs. The receptors come from a man aged 55 to 69 in good health. Each CDR3 is given with its conserved first and last residue. Fields, in order: J gene, clone size, D gene, V gene, CDR3 protein, CDR3 DNA. The D gene is left open where the match is weak. Not every row has a clone size; where given, it reads once, few, many or a size class.

TRBJ1-4,many,TRBD1,TRBV7-9,CASTVQGANEKLFF,TGTGCCAGCACCGTACAGGGGGCTAATGAAAAACTGTTTTTT
TRBJ2-7,many,-,TRBV11-2,CASSQGTEREQYF,TGTGCCAGCTCTCAAGGGACGGAGCGCGAGCAGTACTTC
TRBJ1-1,many,TRBD1,TRBV20-1,CSARDDEPDRVGKTEAFF,TGCAGTGCTAGAGATGATGAACCTGACAGGGTGGGAAAGACTGAAGCTTTCTTT
TRBJ2-5,many,-,TRBV7-2,CASSTGQTQYF,TGTGCCAGCAGCACCGGACAGACCCAGTACTTC
TRBJ2-7,many,TRBD2,TRBV7-9,CASSLERLAGGSYEQYF,TGTGCCAGCAGCTTAGAAAGACTAGCGGGGGGTTCCTACGAGCAGTACTTC
TRBJ1-5,many,-,TRBV12-3/TRBV12-4,CASSPLGAGNQPQHF,TGTGCCAGCAGTCCTCTAGGGGCTGGCAATCAGCCCCAGCATTTT
TRBJ1-5,many,-,TRBV20-1,CSARGRTYQPQHF,TGCAGTGCTAGGGGCAGGACCTATCAGCCCCAGCATTTT
TRBJ1-1,many,-,TRBV6-5,CASSKKGMNTEAFF,TGTGCCAGCAGTAAGAAAGGGATGAACACTGAAGCTTTCTTT
TRBJ1-3,many,-,TRBV7-2,CASSLSPGANGNTIYF,TGTGCCAGCAGCTTATCACCGGGGGCAAACGGAAACACCATATATTTT
TRBJ1-5,-,TRBD1,TRBV19,CASSIGGQGAQPQHF,TGTGCCAGTAGTATCGGTGGACAGGGTGCCCAGCCCCAGCATTTT
TRBJ1-5,many,-,TRBV7-2,CASSLLPEVGQPQHF,TGTGCCAGCAGCCTCCTCCCTGAGGTGGGTCAGCCCCAGCATTTT
TRBJ2-7,many,-,TRBV5-1,CASSFEDPPYEQYF,TGCGCCAGCAGCTTTGAGGACCCCCCCTACGAGCAGTACTTC
TRBJ2-1,many,-,TRBV7-7,CASSQSTGPYNEQFF,TGTGCCAGCAGCCAATCAACGGGGCCGTACAATGAGCAGTTCTTC
TRBJ2-4,many,TRBD1,TRBV18,CASSPPWTGDNIQYF,TGTGCCAGCTCACCACCGTGGACAGGGGATAACATTCAGTACTTC
TRBJ2-1,many,TRBD1,TRBV15,CATSRRQGLNNEQFF,TGTGCCACCAGCCGACGACAGGGGCTAAACAATGAGCAGTTCTTC
TRBJ2-1,many,TRBD1,TRBV20-1,CSAPPAGGWNEQFF,TGCAGTGCTCCCCCCGCAGGGGGCTGGAATGAGCAGTTCTTC
TRBJ2-3,many,TRBD1,TRBV2,CASSEGWDREDYF,TGTGCCAGCAGTGAAGGTTGGGACAGGGAAGACTATTTT
TRBJ2-3,many,-,TRBV5-6,CASSLGLRWGRTDTQYF,TGTGCCAGCAGCTTGGGACTGAGGTGGGGACGCACAGATACGCAGTATTTT
TRBJ2-7,many,TRBD1,TRBV20-1,CSARGSGGAYEQYF,TGCAGTGCTAGAGGGTCAGGGGGAGCCTACGAGCAGTACTTC
TRBJ2-3,many,-,TRBV3-1,CASSQDRGDTQYF,TGTGCCAGCAGCCAAGATCGGGGAGATACGCAGTATTTT
TRBJ2-3,many,-,TRBV29-1,CPTEAPGTKDTQYF,TGCCCAACTGAGGCCCCCGGGACCAAAGATACGCAGTATTTT
TRBJ1-2,many,TRBD1,TRBV7-9,CASSLPTDRPRDYGYTF,TGTGCCAGCAGCTTACCTACGGACAGGCCGAGGGACTATGGCTACACCTTC
TRBJ1-6,many,TRBD1,TRBV5-5,CASSFRDSSYNSPLHF,TGTGCCAGCAGCTTTCGGGACAGCAGCTATAATTCACCCCTCCACTTT
TRBJ2-5,many,TRBD2,TRBV7-2,CASSSSRVGLAGPQETQYF,TGTGCCAGCAGCTCCTCCCGTGTTGGACTAGCGGGGCCTCAAGAGACCCAGTACTTC
TRBJ2-3,many,TRBD1,TRBV25-1,CASSAPRGRDTQYF,TGTGCCAGCAGTGCGCCCAGGGGGCGGGATACGCAGTATTTT
TRBJ2-3,many,TRBD1,TRBV6-6,CASSRDRGVDTQYF,TGTGCCAGCAGCCGGGACAGGGGCGTGGATACGCAGTATTTT
TRBJ2-7,many,-,TRBV6-2/TRBV6-3,CASSWDVTEQYF,TGTGCCAGCAGCTGGGACGTTACTGAGCAGTACTTC
TRBJ2-1,few,-,TRBV18,CASSAQGGPYNEQFF,TGTGCCAGCTCAGCCCAGGGGGGCCCCTACAATGAGCAGTTCTTC
TRBJ1-5,few,-,TRBV6-2/TRBV6-3,CASSYGGSNQPQHF,TGTGCCAGCAGTTACGGGGGTAGCAATCAGCCCCAGCATTTT
TRBJ2-3,many,-,TRBV13,CASSLGAKRYTDTQYF,TGTGCCAGCAGCCTCGGGGCGAAAAGGTACACAGATACGCAGTATTTT
TRBJ1-6,many,-,TRBV3-1,CASSQVGGAGSPLHF,TGTGCCAGCAGCCAAGTAGGTGGGGCTGGTTCACCCCTCCACTTT
TRBJ2-5,-,TRBD1,TRBV5-1,CASLVGQEETQYF,TGCGCCAGCTTGGTGGGACAGGAAGAGACCCAGTACTTC
TRBJ2-1,many,TRBD2,TRBV7-2,CASSLSAGRSYNEQFF,TGTGCCAGCAGCTTATCAGCGGGGAGGTCCTACAATGAGCAGTTCTTC
TRBJ1-6,many,-,TRBV7-9,CASSFYSNSPLHF,TGTGCCAGCAGCTTCTACAGTAATTCACCCCTCCACTTT
TRBJ2-1,many,TRBD2,TRBV5-1,CASGWGLAGASSSYNEQFF,TGCGCCAGCGGCTGGGGGCTAGCGGGGGCCTCGAGCTCCTACAATGAGCAGTTCTTC
TRBJ2-2,once,-,TRBV25-1,CASKGGVAGYLFF,TGTGCCAGCAAAGGAGGGGTTGCCGGGTATCTGTTTTTT
TRBJ1-2,few,-,TRBV6-5,CASSYSRLFGYTF,TGTGCCAGCAGTTACTCGAGGCTGTTCGGCTACACCTTC
TRBJ2-7,many,TRBD2,TRBV7-2,CASSLEGLAVYEQYF,TGTGCCAGCAGCTTAGAGGGACTAGCGGTCTACGAGCAGTACTTC
TRBJ1-2,many,TRBD1,TRBV19,CASSDFGQGTNYGYTF,TGTGCCAGTAGCGACTTCGGACAGGGTACTAACTATGGCTACACCTTC
TRBJ2-7,many,-,TRBV18,CASSRERTTDYEQYF,TGTGCCAGCTCACGGGAGAGGACGACCGACTACGAGCAGTACTTC
TRBJ2-3,many,-,TRBV5-1,CASSLDGTSTDTQYF,TGCGCCAGCAGCTTGGACGGGACTAGCACAGATACGCAGTATTTT
TRBJ1-2,many,-,TRBV7-3,CASSPNGQNYGYTF,TGTGCCAGCAGCCCAAACGGACAGAACTATGGCTACACCTTC
TRBJ1-1,many,TRBD1,TRBV24-1,CATSAQGVDTEAFF,TGTGCCACCAGTGCCCAGGGGGTGGACACTGAAGCTTTCTTT
TRBJ1-1,-,-,TRBV20-1,CSARGPGNTEAFF,TGCAGTGCTAGAGGGCCAGGGAACACTGAAGCTTTCTTT